This T cell receptor (beta chain) was sequenced during a study of T-cell memory formation after mild COVID-19. This clonotype was found a few times. V trimming: 6 bases; J trimming: 2 bases; junction bases outside the gene matches: 8. Germline CDR1 MGHRA, CDR2 YSYEKL. The CDR3 runs 15 residues. 5'RACE, which relied on constant-segment primers, yielded TCR alpha and TCR beta cDNA libraries carrying sample barcodes and UMIs. TCRdb re-derived calls from the 5' RACE reads in MiXCR, one entry per CDR3 protein. The table lists roughly 510,000 distinct CDR3 sequences, around a sixth of them singletons, with just over 8% in the top ten.

The sample taken for sequencing was PBMCs or a T cell subset sorted from them (not recorded which). This sequence joins TRBV4-1 and TRBJ2-5, with 8 bases aligning to TRBD1. This receptor was obtained from an adult woman who had mild COVID-19 (a few samples of this study predate the infection). Cell type and time point are not known. The CDR3 spells CASRRQGLKQETQYF. The DNA for the CDR3 is TGCGCCAGCAGACGACAGGGGTTGAAGCAAGAGACCCAGTACTTC.